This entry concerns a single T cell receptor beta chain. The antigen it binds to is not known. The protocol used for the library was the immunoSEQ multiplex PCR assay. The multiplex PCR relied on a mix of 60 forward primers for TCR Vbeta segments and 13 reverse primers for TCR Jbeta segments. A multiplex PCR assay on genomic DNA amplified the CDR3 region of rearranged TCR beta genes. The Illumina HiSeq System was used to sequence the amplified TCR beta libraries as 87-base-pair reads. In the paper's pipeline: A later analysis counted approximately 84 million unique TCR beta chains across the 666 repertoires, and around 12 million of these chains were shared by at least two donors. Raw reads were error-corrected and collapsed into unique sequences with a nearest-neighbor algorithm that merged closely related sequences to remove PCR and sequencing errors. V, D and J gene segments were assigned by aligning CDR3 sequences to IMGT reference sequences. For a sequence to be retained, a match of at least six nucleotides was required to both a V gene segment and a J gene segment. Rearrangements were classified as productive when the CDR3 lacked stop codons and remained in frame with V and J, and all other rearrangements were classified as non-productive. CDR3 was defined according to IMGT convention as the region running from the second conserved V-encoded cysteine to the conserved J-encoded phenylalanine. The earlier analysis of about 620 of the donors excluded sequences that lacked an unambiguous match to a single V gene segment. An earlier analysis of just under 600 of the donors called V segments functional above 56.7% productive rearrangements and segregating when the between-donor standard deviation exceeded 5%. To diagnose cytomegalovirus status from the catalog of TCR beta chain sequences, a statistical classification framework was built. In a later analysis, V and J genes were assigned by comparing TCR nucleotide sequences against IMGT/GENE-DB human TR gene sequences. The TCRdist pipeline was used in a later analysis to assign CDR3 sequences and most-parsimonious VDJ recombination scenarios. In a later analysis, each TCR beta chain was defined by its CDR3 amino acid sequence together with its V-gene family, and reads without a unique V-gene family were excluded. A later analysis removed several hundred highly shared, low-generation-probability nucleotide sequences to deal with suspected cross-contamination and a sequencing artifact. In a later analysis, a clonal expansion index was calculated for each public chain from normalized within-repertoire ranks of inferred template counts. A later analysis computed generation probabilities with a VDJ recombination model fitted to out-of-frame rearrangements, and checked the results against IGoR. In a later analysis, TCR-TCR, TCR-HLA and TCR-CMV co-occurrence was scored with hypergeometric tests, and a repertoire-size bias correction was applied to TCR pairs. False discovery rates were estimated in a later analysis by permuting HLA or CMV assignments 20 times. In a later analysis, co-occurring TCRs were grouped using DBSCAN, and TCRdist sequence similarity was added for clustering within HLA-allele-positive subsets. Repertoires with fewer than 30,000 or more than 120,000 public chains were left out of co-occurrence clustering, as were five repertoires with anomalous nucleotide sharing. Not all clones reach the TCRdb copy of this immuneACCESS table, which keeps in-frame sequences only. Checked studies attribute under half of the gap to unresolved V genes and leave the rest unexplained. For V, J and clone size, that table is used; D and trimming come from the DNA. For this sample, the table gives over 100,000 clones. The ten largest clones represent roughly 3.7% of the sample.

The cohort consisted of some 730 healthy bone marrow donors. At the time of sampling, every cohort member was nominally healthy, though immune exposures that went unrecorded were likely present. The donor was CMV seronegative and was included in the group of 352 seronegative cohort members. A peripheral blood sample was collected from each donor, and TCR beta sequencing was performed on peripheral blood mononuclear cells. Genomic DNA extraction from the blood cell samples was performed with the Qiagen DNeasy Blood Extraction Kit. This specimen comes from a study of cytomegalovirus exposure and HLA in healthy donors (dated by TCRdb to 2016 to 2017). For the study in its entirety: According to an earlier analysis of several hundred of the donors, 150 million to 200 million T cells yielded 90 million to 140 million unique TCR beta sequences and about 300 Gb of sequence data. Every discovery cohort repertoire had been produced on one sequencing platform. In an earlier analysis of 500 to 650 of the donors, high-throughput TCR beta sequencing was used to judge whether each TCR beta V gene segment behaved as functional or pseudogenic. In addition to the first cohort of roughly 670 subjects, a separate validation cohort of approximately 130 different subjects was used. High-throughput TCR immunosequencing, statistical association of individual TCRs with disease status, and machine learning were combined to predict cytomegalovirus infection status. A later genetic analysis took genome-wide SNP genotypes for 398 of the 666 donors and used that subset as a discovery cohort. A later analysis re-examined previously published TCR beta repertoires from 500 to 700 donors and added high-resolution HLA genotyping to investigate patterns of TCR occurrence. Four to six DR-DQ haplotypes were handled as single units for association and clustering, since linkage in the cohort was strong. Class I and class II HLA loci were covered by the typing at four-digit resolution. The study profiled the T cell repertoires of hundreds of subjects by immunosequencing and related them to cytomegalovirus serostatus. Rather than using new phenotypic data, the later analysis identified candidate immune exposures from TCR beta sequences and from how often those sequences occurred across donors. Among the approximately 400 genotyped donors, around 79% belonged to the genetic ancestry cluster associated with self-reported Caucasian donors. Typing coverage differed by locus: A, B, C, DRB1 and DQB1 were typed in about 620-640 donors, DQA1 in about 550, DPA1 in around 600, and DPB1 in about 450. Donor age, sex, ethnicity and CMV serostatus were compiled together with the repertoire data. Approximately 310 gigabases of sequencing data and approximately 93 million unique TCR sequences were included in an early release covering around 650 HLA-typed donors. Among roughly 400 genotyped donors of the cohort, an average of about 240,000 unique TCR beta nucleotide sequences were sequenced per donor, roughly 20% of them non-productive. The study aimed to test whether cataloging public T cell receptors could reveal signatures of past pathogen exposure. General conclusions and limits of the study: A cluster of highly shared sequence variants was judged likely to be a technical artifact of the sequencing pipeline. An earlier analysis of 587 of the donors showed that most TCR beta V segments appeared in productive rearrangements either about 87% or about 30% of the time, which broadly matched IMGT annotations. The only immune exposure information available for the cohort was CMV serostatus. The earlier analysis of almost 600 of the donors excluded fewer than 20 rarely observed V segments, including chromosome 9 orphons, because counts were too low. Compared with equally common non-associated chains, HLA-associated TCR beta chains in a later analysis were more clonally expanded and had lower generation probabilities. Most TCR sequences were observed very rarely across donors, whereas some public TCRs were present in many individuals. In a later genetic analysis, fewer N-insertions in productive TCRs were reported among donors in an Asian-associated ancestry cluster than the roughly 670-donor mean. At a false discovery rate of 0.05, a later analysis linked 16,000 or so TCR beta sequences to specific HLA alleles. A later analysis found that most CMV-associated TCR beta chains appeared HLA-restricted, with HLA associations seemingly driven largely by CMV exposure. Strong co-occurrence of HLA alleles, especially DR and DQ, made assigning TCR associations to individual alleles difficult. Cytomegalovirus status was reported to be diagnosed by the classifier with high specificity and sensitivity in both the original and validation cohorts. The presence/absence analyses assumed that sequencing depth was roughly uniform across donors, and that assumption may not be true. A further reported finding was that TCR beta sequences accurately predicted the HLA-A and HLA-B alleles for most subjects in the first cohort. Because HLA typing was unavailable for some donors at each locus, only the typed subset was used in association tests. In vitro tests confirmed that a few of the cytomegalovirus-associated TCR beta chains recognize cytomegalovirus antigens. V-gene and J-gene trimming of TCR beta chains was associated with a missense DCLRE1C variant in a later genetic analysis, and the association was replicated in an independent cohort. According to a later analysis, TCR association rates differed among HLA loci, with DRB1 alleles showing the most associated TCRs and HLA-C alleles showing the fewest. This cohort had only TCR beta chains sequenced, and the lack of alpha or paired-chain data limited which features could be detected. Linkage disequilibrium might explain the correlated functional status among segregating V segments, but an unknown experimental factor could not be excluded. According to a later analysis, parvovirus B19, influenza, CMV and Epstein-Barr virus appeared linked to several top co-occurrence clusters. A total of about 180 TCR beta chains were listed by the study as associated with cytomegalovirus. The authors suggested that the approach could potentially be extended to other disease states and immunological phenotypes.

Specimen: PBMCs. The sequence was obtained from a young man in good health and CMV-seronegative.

The sequenced DNA: TGTGCCAGCAGGGACAGAACGAACACCGGGGAGCTGTTTTTT. Its translation is CASRDRTNTGELFF. Rearrangement joined TRBV2 to TRBJ2-2; D gene: possibly TRBD1, on 6 matching bases. The CDR3, from cysteine to phenylalanine, totals 14 residues. CDR3 DNA only is kept here, 42 bases in frame from base 1. CDR1 and CDR2, per the germline V gene, are SNHLY and FYNNEI. V was cut back by 6 bases and J by 0 bases, leaving a gap of 8 bases between them.